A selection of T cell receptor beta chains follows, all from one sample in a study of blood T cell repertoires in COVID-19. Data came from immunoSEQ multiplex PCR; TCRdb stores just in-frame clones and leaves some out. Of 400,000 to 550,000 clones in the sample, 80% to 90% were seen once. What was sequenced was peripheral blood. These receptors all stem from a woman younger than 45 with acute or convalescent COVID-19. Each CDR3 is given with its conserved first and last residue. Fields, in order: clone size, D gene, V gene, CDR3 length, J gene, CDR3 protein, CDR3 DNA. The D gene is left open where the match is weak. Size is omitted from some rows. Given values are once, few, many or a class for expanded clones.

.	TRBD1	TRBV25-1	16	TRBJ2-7	CASSDPGQATSYEQYF	TGTGCCAGCAGTGACCCGGGACAGGCGACCTCCTACGAGCAGTACTTC
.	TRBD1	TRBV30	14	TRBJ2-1	CAWSVGTGAYEQFF	TGTGCCTGGAGTGTAGGGACAGGGGCCTATGAGCAGTTCTTC
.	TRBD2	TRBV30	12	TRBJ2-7	CAWNPAGGEQYF	TGTGCCTGGAATCCGGCGGGAGGCGAGCAGTACTTC
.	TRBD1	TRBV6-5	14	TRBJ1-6	CASGVQGRNSPLHF	TGTGCCAGCGGCGTACAGGGGCGTAATTCACCCCTCCACTTT
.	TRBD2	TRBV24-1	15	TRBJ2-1	CATESSGGGRDEQFF	TGTGCCACAGAGTCTAGCGGGGGGGGCCGGGATGAGCAGTTCTTC
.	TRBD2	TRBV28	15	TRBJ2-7	CASSLWTSGDYEQYF	TGTGCCAGCAGTTTATGGACTAGCGGCGACTACGAGCAGTACTTC
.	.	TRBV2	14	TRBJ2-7	CASSEARSAYEQYF	TGTGCCAGCAGTGAAGCCCGGTCGGCCTACGAGCAGTACTTC
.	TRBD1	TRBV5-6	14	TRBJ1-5	CASSGRGRNQPQHF	TGTGCCAGCAGCGGCAGGGGGCGGAATCAGCCCCAGCATTTT
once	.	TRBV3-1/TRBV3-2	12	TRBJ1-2	CASSQDLSGYTF	TGTGCCAGCAGCCAAGATCTATCCGGCTACACCTTC
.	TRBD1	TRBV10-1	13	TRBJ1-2	CASSAGTGYGYTF	TGCGCCAGCAGTGCCGGGACAGGGTATGGCTACACCTTC
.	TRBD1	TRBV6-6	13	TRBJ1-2	CASSPTGNYGYTF	TGTGCCAGCAGCCCGACAGGGAACTATGGCTACACCTTC
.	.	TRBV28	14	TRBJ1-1	CASRNLQVNTEAFF	TGTGCCAGCAGAAACCTACAGGTCAACACTGAAGCTTTCTTT
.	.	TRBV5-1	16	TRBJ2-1	CASSLVVGSSYNEQFF	TGCGCCAGCAGCTTGGTCGTGGGGAGCTCCTACAATGAGCAGTTCTTC
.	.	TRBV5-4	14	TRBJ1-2	CASSLALDSYGYTF	TGTGCCAGCAGCTTGGCCCTGGACAGCTATGGCTACACCTTC
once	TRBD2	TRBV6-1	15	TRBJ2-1	CASSERSGGYNEQFF	TGTGCCAGCAGTGAACGGAGCGGGGGCTACAATGAGCAGTTCTTC
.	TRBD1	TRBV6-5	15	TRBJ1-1	CASNRGTQGSTEAFF	TGTGCCAGCAACAGGGGTACGCAAGGCAGCACTGAAGCTTTCTTT
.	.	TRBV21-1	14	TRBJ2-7	CASSKGKGSYEQYF	TGTGCCAGCAGCAAAGGCAAAGGGAGCTACGAGCAGTACTTC
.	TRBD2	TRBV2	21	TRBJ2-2	CASSVTTSGGVPKVNTGELFF	TGTGCCAGCAGTGTCACTACTAGCGGGGGGGTCCCCAAAGTAAACACCGGGGAGCTGTTTTTT
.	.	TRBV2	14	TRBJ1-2	CASRRGRGGVRYTF	TGTGCCAGCAGGCGGGGTCGGGGGGGAGTACGCTACACCTTC
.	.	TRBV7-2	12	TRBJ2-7	CASSLSRDEQYF	TGTGCCAGCAGCTTAAGCAGGGACGAGCAGTACTTC
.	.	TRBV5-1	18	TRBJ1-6	CASSSEGPKVTPNSPLHF	TGCGCCAGCAGCTCCGAGGGTCCAAAAGTCACCCCCAATTCACCCCTCCACTTT
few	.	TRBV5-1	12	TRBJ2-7	CASSASGYEQYF	TGCGCCAGCAGCGCCAGTGGCTACGAGCAGTACTTC